This record looks at one T cell receptor (beta chain) sequence and its context. What it recognizes is unknown. This record comes from a study of post-analysis software for immune sequencing data. Unique molecular identifiers were present in the TCR beta cDNA libraries. TCRdb re-derived calls from the PCR reads in MiXCR, one entry per CDR3 protein. The repertoire consists of around 400,000 distinct CDR3 sequences, with about 39% occurring once and the leading ten covering around 8%. Study-wide results and limits: Samples from one preparation batch, clustered by F measure, grouped strongly together. Patients carried roughly 5 TRBV segments more frequently than controls did, and TRBV5-6, TRBV5-1 and TRBV20-1 were among them.

Trimming removed 1 base at V and 5 bases at J, with 14 bases between. The CDR3 runs 15 residues. The germline CDR1 and CDR2 sequences are SGHVS and FQNEAQ. The sequence was collected from a girl aged 2 to 9 with multiple sclerosis. Sequenced sample: blood. V and J are TRBV7-8 and TRBJ1-2, with a tentative D call TRBD1 (6 bases). DNA of the CDR3: TGTGCCAGCAGCTTAGGGGCAGGGGAAATATATGGCTACACCTTC. It specifies CASSLGAGEIYGYTF.